This T cell receptor beta chain was recovered during a study of shared clonotypes between healthy human individuals. Study-level information: Used for every donor were three CD4 naive, three CD4 memory, two CD8 naive and one CD8 memory plate.

This CDR3 region has 15 residues. After removal of 4 bases from V and 3 bases from J, the junction contained 5 bases not matched to a gene. The germline gives CDR1 LNHNV, CDR2 YYDKDF (reference sequence). Generated by immunoSEQ multiplex PCR, the TCRdb table keeps only in-frame clones and is missing some. Of approximately 2,000,000 clones listed, around 93% are singletons. Broader study findings: Clonotype sharing across donors was expected to vary with sequencing depth.

The naive CD8 population came from CD45RO-negative cells selected for CCR7, without terminally differentiated effector memory CD45RA+ cells. In the case of this clone: Its target is unknown.

Sequenced input: naive CD8+ T cells from PBMCs. The clonotype originates from a man between 18 and 35 years old in good health. Some clones in this sample may be carry-over from other donors' samples. V gene TRBV15 combines with J gene TRBJ2-2; 7 nucleotides line up with TRBD1. The chain's CDR3 is CATSIDRADTGELFF. The CDR3 nucleotides read TGTGCCACCAGCATCGACAGGGCAGACACCGGGGAGCTGTTTTTT. The variable domain in full, completed from reference TRBV15 and TRBJ2-2, reads DAMVIQNPRYQVTQFGKPVTLSCSQTLNHNVMYWYQQKSSQAPKLLFHYYDKDFNNEADTPDNFQSRRPNTSFCFLDIRSPGLGDTAMYLCATSIDRADTGELFFGEGSRLTVL.